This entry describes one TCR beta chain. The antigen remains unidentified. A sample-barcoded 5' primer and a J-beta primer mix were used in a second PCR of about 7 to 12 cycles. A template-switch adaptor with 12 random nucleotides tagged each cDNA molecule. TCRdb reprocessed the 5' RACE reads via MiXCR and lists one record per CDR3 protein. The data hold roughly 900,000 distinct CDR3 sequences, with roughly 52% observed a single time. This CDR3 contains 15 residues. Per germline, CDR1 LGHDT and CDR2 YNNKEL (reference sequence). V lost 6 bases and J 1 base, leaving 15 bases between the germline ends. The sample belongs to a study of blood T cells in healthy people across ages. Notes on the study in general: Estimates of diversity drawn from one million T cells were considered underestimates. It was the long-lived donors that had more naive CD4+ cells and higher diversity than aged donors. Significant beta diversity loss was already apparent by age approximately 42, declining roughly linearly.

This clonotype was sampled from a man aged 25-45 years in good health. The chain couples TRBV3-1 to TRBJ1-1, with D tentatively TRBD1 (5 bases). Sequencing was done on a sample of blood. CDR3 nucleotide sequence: TGTGCCAGCAGGAAAGGCGACAGACAGAACACTGAAGCTTTCTTT. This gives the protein CASRKGDRQNTEAFF.